This TCR beta chain originates from a study of Ad26.COV2.S vaccination and SARS-CoV-2 variants. Method: immunoSEQ multiplex PCR; TCRdb's copy keeps in-frame clones and lacks some. The sample has around 300,000 clones; roughly 90% are singletons. As for treatment: about 20 received Ad26.COV2.S at low or high dose, single or two shots; about 5 received placebo; per-sample allocation not given. The investigators took samples on day 63 after the first vaccine or placebo injection. The input for sequencing was peripheral blood, taken in a trial of Ad26.COV2.S vaccine versus placebo. This clonotype was sampled from a person between 18 and 65 years old who received the Ad26.COV2.S COVID-19 vaccine or a placebo.

CDR3 protein: CASSLGGFGYEQYV. The CDR3 DNA follows: TGTGCCAGCTCCCTGGGGGGTTTTGGCTACGAGCAGTACGTC. The chain links TRBV18 to TRBJ2-7, with D possibly matching TRBD2 (6 bases). CDR3 length equals 14 residues. V lost 6 bases and J lost 3, with 15 bases in between. Germline V gene sequence: CDR1 KGHSH, CDR2 LQKENI.